This T cell receptor beta chain was sequenced for a study of early T cells in non-severe SARS-CoV-2 infection. At the level of the study: From unsorted whole blood, bulk RNA was sequenced, and the chains remained unpaired.

Regarding the study as a whole: VDJdb matching favored anti-spike CD8 responses, missing private and CD4 specificities.

This clonotype was counted only a few times. Its antigen is unidentified. Molecules of cDNA were individually given unique molecular identifiers that were attached to them. TCRdb fed the 5' RACE reads into MiXCR, producing one record per CDR3 protein. Among around 70,000 distinct CDR3 sequences listed, 15% to 19% were seen once. The sequence was collected from an adult who was a healthcare worker with PCR-confirmed SARS-CoV-2 infection or an uninfected control (not recorded which). The material sequenced was whole blood.

CDR3 in amino acids: CASSVEVGLDTEAFF. In DNA form, the CDR3 reads TGTGCCAGCAGCGTAGAAGTGGGGCTGGATACTGAAGCTTTCTTT. V and J are TRBV9 and TRBJ1-1; a possible D gene is TRBD1 (5 bases). The length of the CDR3 is 15 residues. Looked up from germline, CDR1 is SGDLS and CDR2 is YYNGEE. Trimming removed 0 bases from V and 5 bases from J, with 14 bases in between.